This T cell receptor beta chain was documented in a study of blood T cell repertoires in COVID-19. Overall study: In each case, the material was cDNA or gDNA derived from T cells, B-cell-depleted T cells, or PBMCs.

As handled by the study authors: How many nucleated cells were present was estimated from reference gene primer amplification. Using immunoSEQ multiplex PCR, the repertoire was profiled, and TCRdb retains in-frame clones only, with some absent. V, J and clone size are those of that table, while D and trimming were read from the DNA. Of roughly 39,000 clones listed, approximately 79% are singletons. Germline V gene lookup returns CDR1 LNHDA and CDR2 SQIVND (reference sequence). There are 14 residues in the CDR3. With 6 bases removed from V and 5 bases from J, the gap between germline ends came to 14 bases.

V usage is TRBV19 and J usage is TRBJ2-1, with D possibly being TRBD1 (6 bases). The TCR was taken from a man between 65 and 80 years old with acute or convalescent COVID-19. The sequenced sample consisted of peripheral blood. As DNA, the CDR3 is TGTGCCAGTAGCCCCCTGACAGGAAACAATGAGCAGTTCTTC. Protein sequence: CASSPLTGNNEQFF. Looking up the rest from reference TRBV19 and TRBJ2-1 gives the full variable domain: DGGITQSPKYLFRKEGQNVTLSCEQNLNHDAMYWYRQDPGQGLRLIYYSQIVNDFQKGDIAEGYSVSREKKESFPLTVTSAQKNPTAFYLCASSPLTGNNEQFFGPGTRLTVL.